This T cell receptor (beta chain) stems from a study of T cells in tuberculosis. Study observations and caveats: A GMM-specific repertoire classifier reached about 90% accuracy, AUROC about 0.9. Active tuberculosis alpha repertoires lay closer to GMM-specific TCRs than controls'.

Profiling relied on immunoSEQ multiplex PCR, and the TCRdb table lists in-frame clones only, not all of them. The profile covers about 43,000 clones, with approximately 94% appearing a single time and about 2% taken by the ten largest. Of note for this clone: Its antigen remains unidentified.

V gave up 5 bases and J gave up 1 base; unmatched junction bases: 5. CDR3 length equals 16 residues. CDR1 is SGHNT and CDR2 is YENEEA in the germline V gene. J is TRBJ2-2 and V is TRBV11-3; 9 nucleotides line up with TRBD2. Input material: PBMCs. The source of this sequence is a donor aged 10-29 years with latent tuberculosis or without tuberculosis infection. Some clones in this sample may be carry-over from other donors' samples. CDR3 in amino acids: CASSLGTSRNTGELFF. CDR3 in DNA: TGTGCCAGCAGCCTCGGGACTAGCCGGAACACCGGGGAGCTGTTTTTT.